Below are 22 T cell receptor beta chains sequenced from a single sample in a study of vaccination and CD4 T cells after COVID-19. No antigen is known for these receptors. Sequence data for DNA of cultured CD4+ T cells were generated by the Oncomine TCR Beta short-read assay. From the PCR reads, TCRdb called clonotypes with MiXCR, one entry per CDR3 protein. The sample lists about 14,000 distinct CDR3 sequences; roughly 52% were seen once. Treatment here: approximately nine-day PBMC culture with coronavirus spike peptide pools or control peptides (ViraFEST assay). Sequences were obtained from CD4+ T cells from blood, cultured in vitro. The receptors derive from a human donor who had recovered from COVID-19.

The chain has TRBV18 and TRBJ2-1, with TRBD2 as a possible D gene (7 bases). V was trimmed by 1 base and J by 6 bases, leaving 10 bases between them. CDR1 and CDR2 (germline): KGHSH, LQKENI. This CDR3 is 14 amino acids long. The CDR3 sequence: CASSPRGGGNEQFF. The DNA of the CDR3 is TGTGCCAGCTCACCACGGGGGGGCGGCAATGAGCAGTTCTTC.

This rearrangement joins TRBV20-1 to TRBJ2-7; D may be TRBD1 or TRBD2 (7 bases each). The CDR3 extends over 16 amino acids. Germline CDR1 is DFQATT and CDR2 is SNEGSKA (reference sequence). V gave up 5 bases and J gave up 6 bases, with 26 bases separating them. The CDR3 here is CSAQSGQSVTGGEQYF. As DNA, the CDR3 is TGCAGTGCTCAATCGGGACAGTCAGTTACGGGGGGCGAGCAGTACTTC.

This clonotype was picked up a small number of times. The chain combines TRBV27 with TRBJ2-7; D is possibly TRBD1 (5 bases). Germline loops: CDR1 MNHEY, CDR2 SMNVEV (reference sequence). Trimming cost V 4 bases and J 2 bases, with 15 bases left between them. This CDR3 is 15 amino acids long. The CDR3 DNA reads TGTGCCAGCAGTTCTACAGGATCCGTAACCTACGAGCAGTACTTC. This encodes CASSSTGSVTYEQYF.

This clonotype has just a few counts. A junction boundary mismatches the germline segment, possibly from a read error. The chain links TRBV6-1 to TRBJ1-2; tentative D call: TRBD1 (5 bases). The CDR3 has 12 amino acids. Germline V gene lookup returns CDR1 MNHNS and CDR2 SASEGT. CDR3 nucleotides: TGTGCCAGCAGTCCGGGGCAGGGCCGGGGGTACTTC. Protein sequence: CASSPGQGRGYF.

This clonotype was seen once. The chain is built from TRBV20-1 and TRBJ2-7, with 7 bases aligning to TRBD2. The junction had 15 bases not matched to a gene; V was cut back by 6 bases and J by 1 base. Germline CDR1 reads DFQATT; CDR2 reads SNEGSKA (reference sequence). This CDR3 is 16 amino acids long. This CDR3 reads CSAPSPERGVSYEQYF. CDR3 DNA: TGCAGTGCGCCGAGTCCTGAGCGGGGCGTATCCTACGAGCAGTACTTC.

This clonotype was detected only a few times. The chain is built from TRBV20-1 and TRBJ1-2, with D tentatively TRBD1 (5 bases). The germline V gene has CDR1 DFQATT and CDR2 SNEGSKA (reference sequence). V dropped 5 bases and J dropped 4 bases, with 11 bases sitting between them. The CDR3 consists of 12 residues. In DNA form, the CDR3 reads TGCAGTGCTTCAGGGCGTTTCTATGGCTACACCTTC. Its translation: CSASGRFYGYTF.

This clonotype showed up just a few times. The rearrangement joins TRBV10-3 to TRBJ2-3; 10 nucleotides align to TRBD2. The germline CDR1 and CDR2 sequences are ENHRY and SYGVKD. Losses at the gene ends were 5 bases for V and 6 bases for J; bases not matched to a gene: 8. This CDR3 is 15 amino acids long. The CDR3 loop reads CAISLNSGGPDTQYF. The CDR3 DNA reads TGTGCCATCAGTCTAAATAGCGGGGGGCCCGATACGCAGTATTTT.

V and J are TRBV20-1 and TRBJ2-7; D is unresolved. Trimming removed 1 base from V and 4 bases from J, with 17 bases in between. Germline CDR1 and CDR2: DFQATT and SNEGSKA (reference sequence). The CDR3 extends over 15 amino acids. The CDR3 DNA reads TGCAGTGCTAGAGGCGCCCCACGTTTTAGGTACGAGCAGTACTTC. This translates into CSARGAPRFRYEQYF.

The chain couples TRBV20-1 to TRBJ2-7; no firm D call. Germline loops: CDR1 DFQATT, CDR2 SNEGSKA (reference sequence). V dropped 4 bases and J dropped 5 bases, with 6 bases sitting between them. The CDR3 is 10 residues long. CDR3 in amino acids: CSAIRNEQYF. CDR3 bases: TGCAGTGCTATTCGAAACGAGCAGTACTTC.

This chain links TRBV20-1 with TRBJ2-2, with 7 positions matching TRBD2. The CDR3 extends over 17 amino acids. Trimming removed 3 bases from V and 4 bases from J; junction bases left unmatched: 14. Germline V gives CDR1 DFQATT, CDR2 SNEGSKA (reference sequence). In DNA form, the CDR3 reads TGCAGTGCTAGGTCGTTCGGGAGCGGGGCGAGCACCGGGGAGCTGTTTTTT. Protein product: CSARSFGSGASTGELFF.

The chain couples TRBV19 to TRBJ2-7, with 10 bases aligning to TRBD1. The germline V gene has CDR1 LNHDA and CDR2 SQIVND (reference sequence). Trimming took 4 bases from V and 4 from J; bases not matched to a gene: 7. The CDR3 loop spans 15 amino acids. CDR3 sequence (DNA): TGTGCCAGTAGTAAAAACCCGGGACAGGGGTACGAGCAGTACTTC. It is translated as CASSKNPGQGYEQYF.

The rearrangement links TRBV6-1 to TRBJ1-1, with D unclear. This CDR3 region has 12 residues. The V gene lost 1 base and the J gene lost 9 bases, with 9 bases spanning the gap. Germline V gene data show CDR1 as MNHNS and CDR2 as SASEGT. The chain's CDR3 is CASSEGQAKAFF. CDR3 DNA: TGTGCCAGCAGTGAAGGGCAGGCGAAAGCTTTCTTT.

The chain joins TRBV19 to TRBJ1-1; maybe TRBD1 (5 bases). V was pared by 4 bases and J by 4 bases, with 16 bases between. The length of the CDR3 is 15 residues. Germline CDR1 is LNHDA and CDR2 is SQIVND (reference sequence). CDR3 sequence (DNA): TGTGCCAGTAGTAGTCGAGGGACTCGGGGCACTGAAGCTTTCTTT. Translating gives CASSSRGTRGTEAFF.

The genes are TRBV5-1 and TRBJ2-5; TRBD1 is a possible D gene (5 bases). Germline values: CDR1 SGHRS, CDR2 YFSETQ. The CDR3 is 14 amino acids. With 0 bases removed from V and 5 bases from J, the gap between germline ends came to 11 bases. CDR3 DNA sequence: TGCGCCAGCAGCTTGGGCTGGGGCGGTGAGACCCAGTACTTC. Its translation is CASSLGWGGETQYF.

CDR3 DNA: TGTGCCAGCAGGGCGTTTATTGGTTTGAAGACCCAGTACTTC. This gives the protein CASRAFIGLKTQYF. This chain connects TRBV6-1 to TRBJ2-5; D is ambiguous. Germline V lookup: CDR1 MNHNS, CDR2 SASEGT. V shed 6 bases and J shed 6 bases, with 17 bases lying between them. CDR3 length: 14 residues.

The J gene is TRBJ1-5, the V gene TRBV6-2 or TRBV6-3; D might be TRBD1 (6 bases). The V gene's germline CDR1 is MNHEY and CDR2 SVGEGT. The ends were cut back, 0 bases at V and 1 base at J, with 10 bases in the middle. This CDR3 comprises 16 residues. The CDR3 sequence: CASSYSRGVSNQPQHF. CDR3 DNA: TGTGCCAGCAGTTACTCTAGGGGGGTCAGCAATCAGCCCCAGCATTTT.

This chain links TRBV24-1 with TRBJ2-5, with TRBD1 as a possible D gene (6 bases). CDR3 size: 14 residues. Trimming stripped 3 bases from V and 5 bases from J, with 12 bases between. Germline V gene sequence: CDR1 KGHDR, CDR2 SFDVKD. The CDR3 protein is CATSDNRAVETQYF. The CDR3 coding sequence is TGTGCCACCAGTGATAACAGGGCCGTCGAGACCCAGTACTTC.

The genes are TRBV24-1 and TRBJ2-5; the match to TRBD2 covers 13 bases. Per germline, CDR1 KGHDR and CDR2 SFDVKD. After removal of 4 bases from V and 3 bases from J, the junction contained 4 bases not matched to a gene. This CDR3 region has 16 residues. CDR3 region: CATSDPGLAGEETQYF. The CDR3 DNA reads as TGTGCCACCAGTGACCCTGGACTAGCGGGAGAAGAGACCCAGTACTTC.

This chain uses TRBV12-3 or TRBV12-4 with TRBJ1-5; 9 bases fit TRBD1. This CDR3 comprises 15 residues. The junction had 4 bases not matched to a gene; V was cut back by 5 bases and J by 2 bases. This CDR3 is CASSQQGAGNQPQHF. The CDR3 DNA follows: TGTGCCAGCAGTCAACAGGGGGCAGGCAATCAGCCCCAGCATTTT.

V is TRBV24-1 and J is TRBJ2-2; possibly TRBD1 for D (6 bases). This CDR3 is 18 amino acids long. Trimming pared 1 base from V and 1 base from J, leaving 15 bases between. Germline V gene lookup returns CDR1 KGHDR and CDR2 SFDVKD. The CDR3 DNA is TGTGCCACCAGTGATTTCGGCGGGCCAGGGGAGAACACCGGGGAGCTGTTTTTT. Translation: CATSDFGGPGENTGELFF.

The rearrangement uses TRBV20-1 and TRBJ2-7; 7 nucleotides line up with TRBD2. Per germline, CDR1 DFQATT and CDR2 SNEGSKA (reference sequence). J was trimmed by 0 bases and V by 0 bases; bases with no gene match: 8. The CDR3 runs 16 residues. CDR3 coding DNA: TGCAGTGCTAGAGATATCGCGGGGGAGAGCTCCTACGAGCAGTACTTC. Translation: CSARDIAGESSYEQYF.

The chain employs TRBV27 and TRBJ2-2, with 8 bases aligning to TRBD1. This CDR3 contains 13 residues. Looked up from germline, CDR1 is MNHEY and CDR2 is SMNVEV (reference sequence). V lost 3 bases and J lost 13; bases outside the gene matches: 7. The CDR3 here is CASSFAQGAGLFF. CDR3 bases: TGTGCCAGCAGTTTCGCGCAGGGGGCAGGGCTGTTTTTT.